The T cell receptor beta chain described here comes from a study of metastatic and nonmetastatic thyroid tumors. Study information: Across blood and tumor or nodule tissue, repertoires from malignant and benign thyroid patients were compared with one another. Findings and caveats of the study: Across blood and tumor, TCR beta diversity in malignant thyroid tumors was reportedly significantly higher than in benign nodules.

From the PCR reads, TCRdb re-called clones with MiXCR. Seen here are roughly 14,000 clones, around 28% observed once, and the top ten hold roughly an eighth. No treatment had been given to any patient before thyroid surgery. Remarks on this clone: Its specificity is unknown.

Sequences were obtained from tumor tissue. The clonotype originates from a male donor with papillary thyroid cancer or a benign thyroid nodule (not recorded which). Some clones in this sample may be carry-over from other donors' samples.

In DNA form, the CDR3 reads TGTGCCAGCAGTTACTCAGGGAGCCACTATGGCTACACCTTC. Residues: CASSYSGSHYGYTF. This chain uses TRBV6-5 with TRBJ1-2; D remains ambiguous. The CDR3 runs to 14 residues. Germline loops: CDR1 MNHEY, CDR2 SVGAGI. Trimming removed 0 bases at V and 3 bases at J, with 8 bases between.